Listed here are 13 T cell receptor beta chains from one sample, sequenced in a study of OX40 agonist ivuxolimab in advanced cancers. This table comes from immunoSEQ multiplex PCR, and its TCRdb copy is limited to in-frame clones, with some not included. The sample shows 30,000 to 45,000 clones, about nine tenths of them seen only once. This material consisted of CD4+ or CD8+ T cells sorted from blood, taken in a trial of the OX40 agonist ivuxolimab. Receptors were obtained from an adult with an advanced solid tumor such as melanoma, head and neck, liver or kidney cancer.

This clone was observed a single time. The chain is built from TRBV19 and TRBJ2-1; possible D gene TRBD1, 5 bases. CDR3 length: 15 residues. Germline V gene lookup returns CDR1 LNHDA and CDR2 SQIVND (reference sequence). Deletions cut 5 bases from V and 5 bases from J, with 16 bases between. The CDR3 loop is CASSLPTAHNNEQFF. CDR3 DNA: TGTGCCAGTAGTCTCCCGACAGCCCATAACAATGAGCAGTTCTTC.

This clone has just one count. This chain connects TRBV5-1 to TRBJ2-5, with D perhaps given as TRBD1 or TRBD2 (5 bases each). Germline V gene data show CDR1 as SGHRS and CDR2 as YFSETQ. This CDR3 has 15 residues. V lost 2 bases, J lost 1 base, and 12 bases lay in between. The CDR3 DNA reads TGCGCCAGCAGCTTAAACCGGGGCGCCCAAGAGACCCAGTACTTC. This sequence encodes CASSLNRGAQETQYF. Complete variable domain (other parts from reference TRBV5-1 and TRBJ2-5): KAGVTQTPRYLIKTRGQQVTLSCSPISGHRSVSWYQQTPGQGLQFLFEYFSETQRNKGNFPGRFSGRQFSNSRSEMNVSTLELGDSALYLCASSLNRGAQETQYFGPGTRLLVL.

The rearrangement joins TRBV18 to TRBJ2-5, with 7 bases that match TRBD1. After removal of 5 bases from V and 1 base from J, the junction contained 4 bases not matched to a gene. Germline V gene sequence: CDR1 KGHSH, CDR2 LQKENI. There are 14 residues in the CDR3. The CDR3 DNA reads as TGTGCCAGCTCATCACGGGACAGCCAAGAGACCCAGTACTTC. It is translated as CASSSRDSQETQYF.

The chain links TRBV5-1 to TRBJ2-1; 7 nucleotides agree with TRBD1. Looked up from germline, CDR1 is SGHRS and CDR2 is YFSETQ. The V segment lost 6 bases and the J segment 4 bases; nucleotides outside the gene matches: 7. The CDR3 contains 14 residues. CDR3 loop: CASTVGTVYNEQFF. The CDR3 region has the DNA TGCGCCAGCACCGTCGGGACAGTTTACAATGAGCAGTTCTTC.

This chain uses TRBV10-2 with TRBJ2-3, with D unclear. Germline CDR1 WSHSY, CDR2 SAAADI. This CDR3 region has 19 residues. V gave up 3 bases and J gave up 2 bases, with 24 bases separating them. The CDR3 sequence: CASSENQFDTIVNTDTQYF. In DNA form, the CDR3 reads TGCGCCAGCAGTGAAAATCAGTTTGACACAATTGTTAACACAGATACGCAGTATTTT.

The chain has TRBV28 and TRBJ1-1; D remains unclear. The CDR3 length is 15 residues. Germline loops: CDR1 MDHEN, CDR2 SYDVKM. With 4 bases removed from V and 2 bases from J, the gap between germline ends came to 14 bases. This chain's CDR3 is CASSWAGTSNTEAFF. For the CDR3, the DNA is TGTGCCAGCAGTTGGGCCGGAACCTCCAACACTGAAGCTTTCTTT.

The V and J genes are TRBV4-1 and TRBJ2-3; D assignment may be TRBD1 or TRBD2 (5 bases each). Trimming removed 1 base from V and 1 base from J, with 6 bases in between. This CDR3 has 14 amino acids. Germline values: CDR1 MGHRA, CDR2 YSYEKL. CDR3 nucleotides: TGCGCCAGCAGCCAAGTGGGGGGCACAGATACGCAGTATTTT. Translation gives CASSQVGGTDTQYF.

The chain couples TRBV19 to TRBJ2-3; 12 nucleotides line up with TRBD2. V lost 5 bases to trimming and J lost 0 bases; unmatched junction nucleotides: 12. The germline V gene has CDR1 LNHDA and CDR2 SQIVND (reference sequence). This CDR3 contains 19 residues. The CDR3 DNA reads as TGTGCCAGTAGTGGTTTTGGGACTAGCGGGCTTACTAGCACAGATACGCAGTATTTT. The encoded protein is CASSGFGTSGLTSTDTQYF.

In nucleotides, the CDR3 is TGTGCCAGCAGCCTTGTTCAAACAGGGAACTACGAGCAGTACTTC. Its protein product is CASSLVQTGNYEQYF. The chain joins TRBV6-5 to TRBJ2-7, with D perhaps matching TRBD1 (6 bases). Trimming pared 6 bases from V and 3 bases from J, leaving 18 bases between. CDR3 length: 15 residues. Germline V gene sequence: CDR1 MNHEY, CDR2 SVGAGI.

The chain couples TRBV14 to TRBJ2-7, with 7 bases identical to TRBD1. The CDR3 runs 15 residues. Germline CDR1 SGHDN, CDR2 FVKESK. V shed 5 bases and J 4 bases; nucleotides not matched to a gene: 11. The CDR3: CASSKGIGTAYEQYF. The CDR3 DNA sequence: TGTGCCAGCAGCAAAGGGATCGGGACAGCATACGAGCAGTACTTC.

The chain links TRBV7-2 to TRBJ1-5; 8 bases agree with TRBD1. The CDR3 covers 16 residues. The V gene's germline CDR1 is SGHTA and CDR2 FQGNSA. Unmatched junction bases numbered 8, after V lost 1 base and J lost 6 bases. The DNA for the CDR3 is TGTGCCAGCAGCTTAGAGGGTGGGACAGGTGGTCAGCCCCAGCATTTT. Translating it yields CASSLEGGTGGQPQHF.

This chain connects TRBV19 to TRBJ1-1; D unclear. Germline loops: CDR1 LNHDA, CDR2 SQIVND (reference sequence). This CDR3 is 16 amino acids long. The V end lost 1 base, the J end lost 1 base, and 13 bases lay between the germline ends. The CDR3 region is CASSIAKVRPNTEAFF. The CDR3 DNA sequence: TGTGCCAGTAGTATAGCCAAGGTCCGCCCGAACACTGAAGCTTTCTTT.

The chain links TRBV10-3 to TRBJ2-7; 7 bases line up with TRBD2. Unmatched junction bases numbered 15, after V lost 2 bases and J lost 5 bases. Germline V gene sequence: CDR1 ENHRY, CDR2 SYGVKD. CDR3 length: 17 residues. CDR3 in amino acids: CAISEPTMAGVSNEQYF. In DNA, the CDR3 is TGTGCCATCAGTGAGCCAACTATGGCGGGGGTTAGCAACGAGCAGTACTTC.